The 27 T cell receptor beta chains listed next were all sequenced from one sample in a study of T cells after yellow fever vaccination. TCRdb reprocessed the 5' RACE reads with MiXCR, giving one entry per CDR3 protein. Counted here are 450,000 to 550,000 distinct CDR3 sequences, over 15% occurring once; the ten biggest clones make up 13% to 15%. This sample comprised PBMCs, obtained 15 days after the yellow fever booster vaccination. The receptors were sampled from a man aged 25-40 years who received the YFV17D yellow fever vaccine.

This chain connects TRBV7-2 to TRBJ2-7; 8 bases line up with TRBD2. V gave up 1 base and J gave up 2 bases; unmatched junction bases: 10. Germline assignment: CDR1 SGHTA and CDR2 FQGNSA. This CDR3 contains 17 residues. The CDR3 coding sequence is TGTGCCAGCAGCTTAGTACCGCCTAGCGGGCCTACCTACGAGCAGTACTTC. As protein: CASSLVPPSGPTYEQYF.

There are a few counts of this clonotype. DNA of the CDR3: TGTGCCAGCTCTCCCGGGACTGCCTTCTCTGGGGCCAACGTCCTGACTTTC. Its translation is CASSPGTAFSGANVLTF. The chain is built from TRBV18 and TRBJ2-6; possibly TRBD2 for D (6 bases). This CDR3 has 17 residues. Germline lookup yields CDR1 KGHSH and CDR2 LQKENI. Trimming stripped 6 bases from V and 0 bases from J, with 15 bases between.

There are a few counts of this clonotype. The rearrangement links TRBV24-1 to TRBJ2-6, with D possibly TRBD1 on 5 matching bases. The CDR3 covers 19 residues. Per germline, CDR1 KGHDR and CDR2 SFDVKD. V lost 4 bases and J lost 0, with 18 bases in between. The CDR3 coding sequence is TGTGCCACCAGTGACCGGACGACAGTTACCGCCTCTGGGGCCAACGTCCTGACTTTC. Protein sequence: CATSDRTTVTASGANVLTF.

The chain has TRBV3-1 and TRBJ1-2; TRBD1 matches 10 bases. With 4 bases clipped from V and 4 bases from J, the junction kept 6 bases outside the gene matches. CDR1 is LGHDT, CDR2 YNNKEL, per germline (reference sequence). This CDR3 is built from 15 residues. For the CDR3, the DNA is TGTGCCAGCAGCCTCGGGACAGGGGATATCTATGGCTACACCTTC. This codes for CASSLGTGDIYGYTF.

The chain joins TRBV11-2 to TRBJ2-7; 15 bases align to TRBD2. Germline V gives CDR1 SGHAT, CDR2 FQNNGV. The CDR3 is 20 amino acids. The V gene end was trimmed by 5 bases and the J gene end by 3 bases; junction bases not matched to a gene: 17. In nucleotides, the CDR3 is TGTGCCAGCAGCGAAGTGGGACTAGCGGGAGGTTTTTCTTCCCGCTACGAGCAGTACTTC. Protein: CASSEVGLAGGFSSRYEQYF.

This clonotype was detected only a few times. The chain employs TRBV20-1 and TRBJ2-2, with TRBD2 identical over 11 bases. CDR3 length: 15 residues. V lost 4 bases to trimming and J lost 5 bases; unmatched junction nucleotides: 6. The germline gives CDR1 DFQATT, CDR2 SNEGSKA (reference sequence). The CDR3 DNA follows: TGCAGTGCTAAGATAGCGGGAGGGGGAACCGGGGAGCTGTTTTTT. Amino acids: CSAKIAGGGTGELFF.

The CDR3 reads CASIGNTDTQYF. CDR3 in DNA: TGTGCCAGCATAGGGAACACAGATACGCAGTATTTT. This chain joins TRBV25-1 and TRBJ2-3; D gene unclear. This CDR3 is built from 12 residues. V lost 7 bases to trimming and J lost 2 bases, with 7 bases between them. Germline V gene sequence: CDR1 MGHDK, CDR2 SYGVNS.

This clonotype has more than one count but fewer than ten. This chain uses TRBV2 with TRBJ2-1; D not certain. Germline lookup yields CDR1 SNHLY and CDR2 FYNNEI. The length of the CDR3 is 13 residues. The V end lost 0 bases, the J end lost 7 bases, and 7 bases lay between the germline ends. This CDR3 is CASSEARKNEQFF. The CDR3 DNA follows: TGTGCCAGCAGTGAAGCGCGTAAGAATGAGCAGTTCTTC.

This clonotype has a single count. The chain recombines TRBV5-4 with TRBJ2-5; D is ambiguous. With 2 bases removed from V and 1 base from J, the gap between germline ends came to 9 bases. Germline V gene sequence: CDR1 SGHNT, CDR2 YYREEE (reference sequence). The CDR3 totals 14 residues. CDR3 in DNA: TGTGCCAGCAGCTTAGTAACAGCCCAAGAGACCCAGTACTTC. It translates to CASSLVTAQETQYF.

The chain carries TRBV27 and TRBJ2-1; 7 bases match TRBD1. V lost 5 bases to trimming and J lost 6 bases; unmatched junction nucleotides: 4. Germline values: CDR1 MNHEY, CDR2 SMNVEV (reference sequence). This CDR3 comprises 13 residues. The CDR3 coding sequence is TGTGCCAGCAGTAAAGGGACAGTCAATGAGCAGTTCTTC. This codes for CASSKGTVNEQFF.

This clonotype occurred many times. V is TRBV7-9 and J is TRBJ2-1; D is ambiguous. This CDR3 has 12 amino acids. V lost 4 bases and J lost 3, with 4 bases in between. The germline V gene has CDR1 SEHNR and CDR2 FQNEAQ (reference sequence). The CDR3 reads CASSSHYNEQFF. The DNA of the CDR3 is TGTGCCAGCAGCTCCCACTACAATGAGCAGTTCTTC. Supplemented by reference TRBV7-9 and TRBJ2-1, the full variable domain reads DTGVSQNPRHKITKRGQNVTFRCDPISEHNRLYWYRQTLGQGPEFLTYFQNEAQLEKSRLLSDRFSAERPKGSFSTLEIQRTEQGDSAMYLCASSSHYNEQFFGPGTRLTVL.

The chain has TRBV18 and TRBJ2-4, with TRBD1 matching 10 bases. V lost 3 bases, J lost 3 bases, and 8 bases stayed unmatched. Germline V gene data show CDR1 as KGHSH and CDR2 as LQKENI. The CDR3 runs 17 residues. In nucleotides, the CDR3 is TGTGCCAGCTCACCGCGGGGACAGGGGTATGGCAAAAACATTCAGTACTTC. Translating it yields CASSPRGQGYGKNIQYF.

The chain joins TRBV6-2 or TRBV6-3 to TRBJ2-2; 12 bases are a match to TRBD2. Germline lookup yields CDR1 MNHEY and CDR2 SVGEGT. V shed 2 bases, J shed 6 bases, and the junction held 7 bases outside the gene matches. CDR3 size: 17 residues. CDR3 nucleotide sequence: TGTGCCAGCAGTTACCTCGCTACTAGCGGGAGGTCCGGGGAGCTGTTTTTT. It codes for CASSYLATSGRSGELFF.

The V call is TRBV28, the J call TRBJ1-5, with 9 positions matching TRBD1. This CDR3 is 20 amino acids long. The V gene end was trimmed by 5 bases and the J gene end by 2 bases; junction bases not matched to a gene: 19. The germline gives CDR1 MDHEN, CDR2 SYDVKM. CDR3 nucleotides: TGTGCCAGCAGTACCCAAGGGCGGGGACAGGGCGTGTGGGGCAATCAGCCCCAGCATTTT. It codes for CASSTQGRGQGVWGNQPQHF.

The genes are TRBV20-1 and TRBJ2-3; maybe TRBD1 (6 bases). Trimming took 1 base from V and 0 from J, leaving 20 bases between them. The CDR3 extends over 18 amino acids. Germline V lookup: CDR1 DFQATT, CDR2 SNEGSKA (reference sequence). CDR3 region: CSARVPRGFGLSTDTQYF. CDR3 DNA sequence: TGCAGTGCTAGAGTCCCTAGGGGGTTTGGGCTAAGCACAGATACGCAGTATTTT.

The sample holds many counts of this clonotype. The rearrangement links TRBV5-1 to TRBJ1-1, with D tentatively TRBD1 (5 bases). Germline lookup yields CDR1 SGHRS and CDR2 YFSETQ. Trimming cost V 4 bases and J 4 bases, with 17 bases left between them. This CDR3 region has 15 residues. Here the CDR3 reads CASSTPTDGSTEAFF. In DNA, the CDR3 is TGCGCCAGCAGCACCCCGACAGATGGGAGCACTGAAGCTTTCTTT. The variable domain in full, completed from reference TRBV5-1 and TRBJ1-1, reads KAGVTQTPRYLIKTRGQQVTLSCSPISGHRSVSWYQQTPGQGLQFLFEYFSETQRNKGNFPGRFSGRQFSNSRSEMNVSTLELGDSALYLCASSTPTDGSTEAFFGQGTRLTVV.

The table lists this clonotype with a few counts. The V and J genes are TRBV20-1 and TRBJ2-6; weak D call: TRBD1 (6 bases). Germline V gene data show CDR1 as DFQATT and CDR2 as SNEGSKA (reference sequence). V lost 4 bases and J 1 base, leaving 11 bases between the germline ends. The CDR3 is made up of 15 amino acids. As DNA, the CDR3 is TGCAGTGCTACTACAGGACAGTCTGGGGCCAACGTCCTGACTTTC. Encoded protein: CSATTGQSGANVLTF.

This clonotype was counted once. The rearrangement uses TRBV4-2 and TRBJ2-7; 7 nucleotides line up with TRBD1. V dropped 0 bases and J dropped 3; count of bases not matched to a gene: 5. The germline V gene encodes CDR1 LGHNA and CDR2 YNFKEQ. The CDR3 sequence is 15 residues long. The CDR3 coding sequence is TGTGCCAGCAGCCAAGATCAACGGGACAGCTACGAGCAGTACTTC. The encoded protein is CASSQDQRDSYEQYF.

The V call is TRBV30, the J call TRBJ1-6; D unresolved. Trimming stripped 2 bases from V and 9 bases from J, with 11 bases between. This CDR3 contains 13 residues. Germline values: CDR1 GTSNPN, CDR2 SVGIG (reference sequence). CDR3 DNA: TGTGCCTGGAGTTACCCCACGCGTTCACCCCTCCACTTT. Protein: CAWSYPTRSPLHF.

The chain carries TRBV6-1 and TRBJ1-3, with D hard to call. CDR3 length: 15 amino acids. Germline V gives CDR1 MNHNS, CDR2 SASEGT. The V end was cut by 6 bases, the J end by 0 bases, with 12 bases between. In nucleotides, the CDR3 is TGTGCCAGCAGAACGGACTGGAGCTCTGGAAACACCATATATTTT. This gives the protein CASRTDWSSGNTIYF.

In this sample, this clonotype turned up a few times. This chain uses TRBV7-2 with TRBJ2-7, with D perhaps matching TRBD1 (6 bases). The CDR3 runs to 13 residues. Between the trimmed V and J ends, which lost 9 bases and 0 bases, there was a span of 12 bases. The germline CDR1 and CDR2 sequences are SGHTA and FQGNSA. CDR3 coding DNA: TGTGCCAGTAGACAGGCCAGCTCCTACGAGCAGTACTTC. This codes for CASRQASSYEQYF. The full variable domain, completed using reference TRBV7-2 and TRBJ2-7, is GAGVSQSPSNKVTEKGKDVELRCDPISGHTALYWYRQSLGQGLEFLIYFQGNSAPDKSGLPSDRFSAERTGGSVSTLTIQRTQQEDSAVYLCASRQASSYEQYFGPGTRLTVT.

This clonotype has a handful of counts. The chain has TRBV18 and TRBJ2-5; D might be TRBD1 (5 bases). The CDR3 consists of 14 residues. The V gene's germline CDR1 is KGHSH and CDR2 LQKENI. V gave up 1 base and J gave up 5 bases, with 11 bases separating them. The CDR3 spells CASSPRQGMETQYF. The CDR3 region has the DNA TGTGCCAGCTCACCACGGCAGGGAATGGAGACCCAGTACTTC.

In its sample, this clonotype was seen a few times. The CDR3 sequence is CASSIRAGGTYEQYF. The CDR3 DNA reads TGTGCCAGTAGTATCAGGGCAGGGGGAACCTACGAGCAGTACTTC. This chain uses TRBV19 with TRBJ2-7; 7 bases agree with TRBD1. The CDR3 consists of 15 residues. The V gene end was trimmed by 3 bases and the J gene end by 2 bases; junction bases not matched to a gene: 7. CDR1 is LNHDA, CDR2 SQIVND, per germline (reference sequence). Variable domain in full (rest from reference TRBV19 and TRBJ2-7): DGGITQSPKYLFRKEGQNVTLSCEQNLNHDAMYWYRQDPGQGLRLIYYSQIVNDFQKGDIAEGYSVSREKKESFPLTVTSAQKNPTAFYLCASSIRAGGTYEQYFGPGTRLTVT.

The chain has TRBV12-3 or TRBV12-4 and TRBJ2-1; TRBD2 aligns across 10 bases. CDR3 length equals 14 residues. J was trimmed by 7 bases and V by 6 bases; bases with no gene match: 6. The DNA for the CDR3 is TGTGCCAGCAGAGCTAGCGGGGGTGGGAATGAGCAGTTCTTC. Translated, it gives CASRASGGGNEQFF.

The rearrangement uses TRBV6-2 or TRBV6-3 and TRBJ2-3; D ambiguous. There are 16 residues in the CDR3. CDR1 is MNHEY and CDR2 is SVGEGT in the germline V gene. V was cut by 5 bases and J by 2 bases, with 17 bases left in between. CDR3 loop: CASSNRRSAPTDTQYF. The CDR3 DNA is TGTGCCAGCAGTAACCGCCGGTCCGCCCCCACAGATACGCAGTATTTT.

The V and J genes are TRBV4-1 and TRBJ2-7; 8 nucleotides match TRBD2. Trimming at V came to 0 bases and at J to 6 bases, leaving 10 bases not matched to a gene. CDR1 is MGHRA, CDR2 YSYEKL, per germline. The CDR3 covers 16 residues. The CDR3 here is CASSQDIRAGGGEQYF. The CDR3 bases are TGCGCCAGCAGCCAAGATATTCGGGCGGGAGGAGGCGAGCAGTACTTC.

The rearrangement links TRBV7-9 to TRBJ1-2, with no clear D. CDR1 SEHNR and CDR2 FQNEAQ come from the germline V gene (reference sequence). V shed 5 bases and J shed 4 bases, with 14 bases lying between them. The CDR3 sequence is 14 residues long. For the CDR3, the DNA is TGTGCCAGCAGCCGCCCCGCAGGATTCTATGGCTACACCTTC. The encoded protein is CASSRPAGFYGYTF.